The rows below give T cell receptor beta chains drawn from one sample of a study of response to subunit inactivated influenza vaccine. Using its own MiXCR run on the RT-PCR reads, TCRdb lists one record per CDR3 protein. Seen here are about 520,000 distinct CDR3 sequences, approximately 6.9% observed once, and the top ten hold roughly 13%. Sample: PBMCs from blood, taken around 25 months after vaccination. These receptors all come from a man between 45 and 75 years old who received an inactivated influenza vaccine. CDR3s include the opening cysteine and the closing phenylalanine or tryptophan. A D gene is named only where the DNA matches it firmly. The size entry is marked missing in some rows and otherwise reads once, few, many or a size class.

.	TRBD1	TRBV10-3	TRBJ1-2	CAISESTGVDGYTF	TGTGCCATCAGTGAGTCGACAGGGGTGGATGGCTACACCTTC
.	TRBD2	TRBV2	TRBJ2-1	CASSSGGAGSEQFF	TGTGCCAGCAGTAGCGGGGGGGCCGGGAGTGAGCAGTTCTTC
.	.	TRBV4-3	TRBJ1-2	CASSQDGKGYGYTF	TGCGCCAGCAGCCAAGATGGGAAGGGCTATGGCTACACCTTC
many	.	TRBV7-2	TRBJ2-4	CASSQRQLAKNIQYF	TGTGCCAGCAGCCAGCGACAGCTAGCCAAAAACATTCAGTACTTC
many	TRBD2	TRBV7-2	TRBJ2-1	CASSLGGLAGAHNEQFF	TGTGCCAGCAGCTTGGGGGGACTAGCGGGGGCCCACAATGAGCAGTTCTTC
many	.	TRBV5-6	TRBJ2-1	CASSLRVGEQFF	TGTGCCAGCAGCCTCCGGGTGGGTGAGCAGTTCTTC
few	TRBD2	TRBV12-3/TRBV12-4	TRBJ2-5	CASSLALIWGLAGEETQYF	TGTGCCAGCAGTTTAGCGCTAATTTGGGGACTAGCGGGAGAAGAGACCCAGTACTTC
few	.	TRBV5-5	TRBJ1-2	CASSGLKGYTF	TGTGCCAGCAGCGGATTGAAAGGCTACACCTTC
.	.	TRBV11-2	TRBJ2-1	CASSFADNYNEQFF	TGTGCCAGCAGCTTCGCCGACAACTACAATGAGCAGTTCTTC
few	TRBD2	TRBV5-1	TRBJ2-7	CASSLRGRTSGRAVTYEQYF	TGCGCCAGCAGCTTGAGAGGCCGGACTAGCGGGAGGGCCGTGACCTACGAGCAGTACTTC
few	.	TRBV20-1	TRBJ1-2	CSARPGPQGYGYTF	TGCAGTGCTAGGCCGGGGCCCCAGGGCTATGGCTACACCTTC
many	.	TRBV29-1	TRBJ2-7	CSVGVGYEQYF	TGCAGCGTTGGTGTTGGCTACGAGCAGTACTTC
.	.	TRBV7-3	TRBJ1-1	CASSPGHANTEAFF	TGTGCCAGCAGCCCAGGGCACGCTAACACTGAAGCTTTCTTT
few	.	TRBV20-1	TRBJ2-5	CSAIGSKETQYF	TGCAGTGCTATCGGGAGCAAAGAGACCCAGTACTTC
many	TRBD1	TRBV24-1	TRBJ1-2	CATRGGGDYGYTF	TGTGCCACCAGAGGAGGGGGCGACTATGGCTACACCTTC
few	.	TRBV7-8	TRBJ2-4	CASSPGRGNIQYF	TGTGCCAGCAGCCCCGGTCGGGGGAACATTCAGTACTTC
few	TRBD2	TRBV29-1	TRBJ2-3	CSVGVWGSGSIADTQYF	TGCAGCGTTGGGGTGTGGGGTAGCGGGAGTATCGCAGATACGCAGTATTTT
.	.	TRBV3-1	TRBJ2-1	CASSQGSPTNEQFF	TGTGCCAGCAGCCAAGGGTCTCCCACCAATGAGCAGTTCTTC
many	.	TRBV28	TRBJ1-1	CASSLLSRPGTEAFF	TGTGCCAGCAGTCTCCTGTCCAGGCCCGGAACTGAAGCTTTCTTT
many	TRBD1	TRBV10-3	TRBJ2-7	CAISESGGTGRYEQYF	TGTGCCATCAGTGAGTCAGGGGGGACAGGGCGCTACGAGCAGTACTTC
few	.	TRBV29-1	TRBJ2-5	CSAVKSAGQETQYF	TGCAGCGCGGTAAAGTCGGCGGGACAAGAGACCCAGTACTTC
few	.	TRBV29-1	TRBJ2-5	CSATPRAGSETQYF	TGCAGCGCTACCCCGCGGGCAGGGTCAGAGACCCAGTACTTC
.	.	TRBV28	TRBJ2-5	CASSTPSRGSESTQYF	TGTGCCAGCAGTACGCCGAGCCGGGGCAGCGAGTCCACCCAGTACTTC
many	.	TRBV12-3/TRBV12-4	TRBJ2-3	CASTVRVQDGTQYF	TGTGCCAGCACCGTGAGGGTTCAAGACGGTACGCAGTATTTT
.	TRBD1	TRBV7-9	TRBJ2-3	CASSLGQGVRTQYF	TGTGCCAGCAGCTTGGGACAGGGGGTAAGAACGCAGTATTTT
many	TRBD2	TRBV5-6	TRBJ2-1	CASSLDLMVSGRNNEQFF	TGTGCCAGCAGCTTGGATTTGATGGTCAGCGGGAGAAACAATGAGCAGTTCTTC
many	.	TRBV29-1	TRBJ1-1	CSVSAFRDRRPEAFF	TGCAGCGTTTCCGCCTTCCGGGACCGTCGACCTGAAGCTTTCTTT
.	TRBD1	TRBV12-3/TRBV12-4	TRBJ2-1	CAISNRGLMNNEQFF	TGTGCCATTTCGAACAGGGGGCTAATGAACAATGAGCAGTTCTTC
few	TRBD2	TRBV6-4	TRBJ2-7	CASSEAGASPYEQYF	TGTGCCAGCAGTGAAGCGGGAGCCTCCCCCTACGAGCAGTACTTC
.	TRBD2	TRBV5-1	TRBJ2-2	CASSSHLAGRTGELFF	TGCGCCAGCAGCTCACACCTAGCGGGGAGAACCGGGGAGCTGTTTTTT
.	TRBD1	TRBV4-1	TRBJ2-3	CASSQRGMTGGWSHTQYF	TGCGCCAGCAGCCAGAGGGGCATGACAGGGGGTTGGTCACATACGCAGTATTTT
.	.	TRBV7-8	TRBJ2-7	CASSLGGHPYEQYF	TGTGCCAGCAGCTTAGGGGGACACCCCTACGAGCAGTACTTC
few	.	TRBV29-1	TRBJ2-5	CSVASPVETQYF	TGCAGCGTTGCAAGTCCTGTAGAGACCCAGTACTTC
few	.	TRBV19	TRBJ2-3	CASSIASVDTQYF	TGTGCCAGTAGTATAGCTTCGGTGGATACGCAGTATTTT
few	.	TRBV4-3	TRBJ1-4	CASSQDRQTNEKLFF	TGCGCCAGCAGCCAAGATCGACAGACTAATGAAAAACTGTTTTTT
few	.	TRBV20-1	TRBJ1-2	CSAHQGNYGYTF	TGCAGTGCTCACCAGGGAAACTATGGCTACACCTTC
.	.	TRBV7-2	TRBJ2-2	CASSLVAANTGELFF	TGTGCCAGCAGCTTAGTTGCGGCGAACACCGGGGAGCTGTTTTTT
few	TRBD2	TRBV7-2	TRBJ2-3	CASSLATTLAGGNTQYF	TGTGCCAGCAGCTTAGCCACGACACTAGCGGGGGGGAATACGCAGTATTTT
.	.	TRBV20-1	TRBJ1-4	CSALQGAATNEKLFF	TGCAGTGCCCTCCAGGGTGCAGCGACTAATGAAAAACTGTTTTTT
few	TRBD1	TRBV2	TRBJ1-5	CASRQGARSNQPQHF	TGTGCCAGCAGGCAGGGGGCGCGAAGCAATCAGCCCCAGCATTTT
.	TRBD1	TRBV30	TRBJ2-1	CAWSVLRDRWDSYNEQFF	TGTGCCTGGAGTGTGCTCCGGGACAGGTGGGACTCCTACAATGAGCAGTTCTTC
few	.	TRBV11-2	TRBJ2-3	CASSFLPRADTQYF	TGTGCCAGCAGCTTCCTGCCCAGGGCAGATACGCAGTATTTT
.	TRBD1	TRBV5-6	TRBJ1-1	CASSSGTGFIEAFF	TGTGCCAGCAGCTCCGGGACAGGGTTTATTGAAGCTTTCTTT
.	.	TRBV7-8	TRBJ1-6	CASSLVEGNSPLHF	TGTGCCAGCAGCTTAGTTGAAGGGAATTCACCCCTCCACTTT
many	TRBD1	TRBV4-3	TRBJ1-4	CASSQGQGGEKLFF	TGTGCCAGCAGCCAGGGACAGGGTGGCGAAAAACTGTTTTTT
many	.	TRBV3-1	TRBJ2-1	CASSPIGRGNEQFF	TGTGCCAGCAGCCCGATCGGGCGAGGCAATGAGCAGTTCTTC
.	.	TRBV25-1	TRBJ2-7	CASSEGGAYEQYF	TGTGCCAGCAGTGAAGGGGGAGCGTATGAGCAGTACTTC
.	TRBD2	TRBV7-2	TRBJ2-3	CASSLTGLAGDNTQYF	TGTGCCAGCAGCCTCACGGGACTAGCGGGGGACAATACGCAGTATTTT